The clone carrying this TCR beta chain has at least ten counts. What it recognizes is unknown. The data derive from a study of Graves' ophthalmopathy and Graves' hyperthyroidism. Study-wide results and caveats: Ophthalmopathy progression prediction by the model yielded a sensitivity of 60% to 71% and a specificity of about 72%.

Presentation of ophthalmopathy in the donors involved moderate-to-severe activity, CAS ≥3, NOSPECS ≥4 and a duration under 3 months. The sequenced template was RNA, covering the TCR beta CDR3 region. First-round RT-PCR used HTBI primers; second-round multiplex PCR followed. TCRdb analysed the multiplex PCR reads with MiXCR anew, one entry per CDR3 protein. The repertoire includes 200,000 to 300,000 distinct CDR3 sequences, around 45% of them detected once, and approximately 44% sits in the top ten. J lost 3 bases, V lost 9 bases, and 5 bases had no gene match. The CDR3 runs to 14 residues. CDR1 SNHLY and CDR2 FYNNEI come from the germline V gene.

The sequenced sample consisted of peripheral blood. This TCR was sampled from an adult man with Graves' ophthalmopathy. This chain connects TRBV2 to TRBJ2-6; the match to TRBD1 covers 7 bases. The CDR3 loop reads CASLTGDGANVLTF. The CDR3 nucleotides read TGTGCCAGTCTTACAGGGGATGGGGCCAACGTCCTGACTTTC.